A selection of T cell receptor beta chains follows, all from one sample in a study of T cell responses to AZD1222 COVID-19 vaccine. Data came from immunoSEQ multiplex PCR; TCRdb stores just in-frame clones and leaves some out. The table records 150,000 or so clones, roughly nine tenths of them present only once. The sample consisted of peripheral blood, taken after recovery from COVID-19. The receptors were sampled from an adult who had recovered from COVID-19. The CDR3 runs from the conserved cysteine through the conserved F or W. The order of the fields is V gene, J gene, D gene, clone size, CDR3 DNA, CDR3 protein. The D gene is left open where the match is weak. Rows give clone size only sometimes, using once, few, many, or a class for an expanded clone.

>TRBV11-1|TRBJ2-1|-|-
TGTGCCAGCAGCTCAAACGGCCAGGGCCACTACAATGAGCAGTTCTTC
CASSSNGQGHYNEQFF
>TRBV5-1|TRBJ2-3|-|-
TGCGCCAGCAGCTTGGACGGCAGCACAGATACGCAGTATTTT
CASSLDGSTDTQYF
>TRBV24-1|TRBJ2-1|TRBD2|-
TGTGCCACCAGTGATGTTCTAGCGGGAGAGGTTTACAATGAGCAGTTCTTC
CATSDVLAGEVYNEQFF
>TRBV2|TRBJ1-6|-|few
TGTGCCAGCAGCCCCCGACAGACAGATAATTCACCCCTCCACTTT
CASSPRQTDNSPLHF
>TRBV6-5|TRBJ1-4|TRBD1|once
TGTGCCAGCAGGGGCCAGGGGGCTGAAGGAAAACTGTTTTTT
CASRGQGAEGKLFF
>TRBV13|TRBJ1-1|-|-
TGTGCCAGCAGCGTCTGGGGCACTGAAGCTTTCTTT
CASSVWGTEAFF
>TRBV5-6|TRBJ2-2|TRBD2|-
TGTGCCAGCAGCTTTGAGCGGGGATTGAACACCGGGGAGCTGTTTTTT
CASSFERGLNTGELFF
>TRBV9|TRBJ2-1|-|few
TGTGCCAGCAGCGTAGGAGAGGGCCGGTATGAGCAGTTCTTC
CASSVGEGRYEQFF
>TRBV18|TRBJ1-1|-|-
TGTGCCAGCTCACCCTATCCTCAAGACAGCAAAGCTTTCTTT
CASSPYPQDSKAFF
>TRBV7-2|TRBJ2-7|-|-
TGTGCCAGCAGCTTAGCGGGACATGGAGCGACGTACGAGCAGTACTTC
CASSLAGHGATYEQYF